This T cell receptor (beta chain) was captured in a study of tumor and adjacent non-tumor tissue in lung cancer. RNA was extracted from bulk tissue without any cell sorting. Distant lung tissue was collected more than 3 cm away from the tumor edge. This CDR3 has 17 amino acids. Germline V gene data show CDR1 as SQVTM and CDR2 as ANQGSEA. V dropped 5 bases and J dropped 3; count of bases not matched to a gene: 15. TCRbeta libraries were built with three rounds of nested PCR, modified from ARM-PCR. TCRdb itself ran the multiplex PCR reads through MiXCR, one entry per CDR3 protein. The sample holds 100,000 or so distinct CDR3 sequences, 75% to 90% seen once.

The material sequenced was distant non-tumor lung tissue. This chain connects TRBV29-1 to TRBJ2-3; TRBD2 agrees at 9 bases. The TCR was taken from a man in his fifties or sixties with small cell lung cancer. CDR3 protein: CSVRGLAGTTSTDTQYF. CDR3 in DNA: TGCAGCGTTAGAGGCCTAGCGGGGACTACTAGTACAGATACGCAGTATTTT.